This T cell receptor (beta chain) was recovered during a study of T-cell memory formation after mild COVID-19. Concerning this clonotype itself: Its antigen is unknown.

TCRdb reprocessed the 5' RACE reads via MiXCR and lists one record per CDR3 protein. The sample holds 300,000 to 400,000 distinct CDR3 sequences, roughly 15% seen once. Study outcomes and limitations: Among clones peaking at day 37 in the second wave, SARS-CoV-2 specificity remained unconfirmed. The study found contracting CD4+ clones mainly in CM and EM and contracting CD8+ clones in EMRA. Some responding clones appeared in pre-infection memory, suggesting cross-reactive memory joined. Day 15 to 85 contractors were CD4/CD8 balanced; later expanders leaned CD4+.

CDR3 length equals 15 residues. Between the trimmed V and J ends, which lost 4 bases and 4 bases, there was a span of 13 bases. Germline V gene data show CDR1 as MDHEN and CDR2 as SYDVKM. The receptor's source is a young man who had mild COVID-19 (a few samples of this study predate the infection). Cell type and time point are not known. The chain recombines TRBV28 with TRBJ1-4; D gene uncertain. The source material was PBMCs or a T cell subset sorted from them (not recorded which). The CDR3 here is CASSSPSEGNEKLFF. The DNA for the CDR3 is TGTGCCAGCAGTTCCCCCTCAGAGGGTAATGAAAAACTGTTTTTT.